These 2 T cell receptor beta chains share one sample of origin, sequenced in a study of T cell repertoires in ileal Crohn's disease (dated by TCRdb to about 2019). The sample's time point label, decoded: neoterminal ileum biopsy at postoperative endoscopy, about 6 months after surgery. Libraries were prepared through the immunoSEQ multiplex PCR assay. TCRdb mirrors the immuneACCESS table, restricted to in-frame sequences. Some clones are absent from its copies; in checked studies, under half trace to an unresolved V gene, and the reason for the others is unknown. The sample records over 8,500 clones, roughly 72% of which are singletons. Around 7.2% of the sample rests with the top ten. The sample comprised ileal tissue. Receptor source: an adult with Crohn's disease.

The gene calls are TRBV5-1 and TRBJ2-7; TRBD2 matches 10 bases. The V segment lost 3 bases and the J segment 2 bases; nucleotides outside the gene matches: 5. This CDR3 is built from 15 residues. Germline V lookup: CDR1 SGHRS, CDR2 YFSETQ. The CDR3 nucleotides are TGCGCCAGCAGCTCCCGGACTAGCGGTACCTACGAGCAGTACTTC. As protein: CASSSRTSGTYEQYF.

The chain joins TRBV5-1 to TRBJ1-2; D call uncertain. The germline V gene encodes CDR1 SGHRS and CDR2 YFSETQ. V was cut by 0 bases and J by 1 base, with 10 bases left in between. The CDR3 is 15 amino acids. The CDR3 loop is CASSLAWQINYGYTF. The CDR3 nucleotides read TGCGCCAGCAGCTTGGCATGGCAGATTAACTATGGCTACACCTTC.